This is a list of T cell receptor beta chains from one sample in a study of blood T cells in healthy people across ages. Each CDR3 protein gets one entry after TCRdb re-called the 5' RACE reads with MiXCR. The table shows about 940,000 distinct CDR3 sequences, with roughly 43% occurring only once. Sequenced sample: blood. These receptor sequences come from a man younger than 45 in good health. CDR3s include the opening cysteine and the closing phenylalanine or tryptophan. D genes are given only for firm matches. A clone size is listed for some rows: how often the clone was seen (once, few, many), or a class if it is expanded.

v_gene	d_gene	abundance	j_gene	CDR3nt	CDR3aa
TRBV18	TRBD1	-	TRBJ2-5	TGTGCCAGCTCCCTGGGACAGGCGATCCAAGAGACCCCGTACTTC	CASSLGQAIQETPYF
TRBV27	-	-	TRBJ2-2	TGTGCCAGCAGGGGTCTGGTAGGGCTACCCGGGGAGCTGTTTTTT	CASRGLVGLPGELFF
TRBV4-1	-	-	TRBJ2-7	TGCGCCAGCAGCCAGAGAGGGGGGGTCTACGAGCAGTACTTC	CASSQRGGVYEQYF
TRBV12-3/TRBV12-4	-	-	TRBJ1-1	TGTGCCAGCAGCCTCGGCGGACGTAAAGCTTTCTTT	CASSLGGRKAFF
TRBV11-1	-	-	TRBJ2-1	TGTGCCAGCAGCTTAGGGACAGCACACAATGAGCAGTTCTTC	CASSLGTAHNEQFF
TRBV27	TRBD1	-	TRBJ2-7	TGCGCCAGCAGTTTAAACGACAGGGGAGGTTCGTACGAGCAGTACTTC	CASSLNDRGGSYEQYF
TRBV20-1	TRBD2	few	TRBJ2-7	TGCAGTGCGCCCGGGAGGACGTCCTACGAGCAGTACTTC	CSAPGRTSYEQYF
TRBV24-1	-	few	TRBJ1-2	TGTGCCACCAGTGATTTGGAAGAATATGGCTACACCTTC	CATSDLEEYGYTF
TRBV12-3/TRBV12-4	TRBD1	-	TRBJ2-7	TGTGCCGGAACGCAGGGGGCTGGGGGTGAGCAGTACTTC	CAGTQGAGGEQYF
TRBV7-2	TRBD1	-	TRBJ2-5	TGTGCCAGCAGTCGACAGGGCACCCAAGAGACCCAGTACTTC	CASSRQGTQETQYF
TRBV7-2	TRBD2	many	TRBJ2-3	TGTGCCAGCAGCCCTCATCGGGGACTAGCGGGGGCACGGGGAGATACGCAGTATTTT	CASSPHRGLAGARGDTQYF
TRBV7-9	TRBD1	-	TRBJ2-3	TGTGCCAGCAGCCGCGACAGGGGGCGTAAAACAGATACGCAGTATTTT	CASSRDRGRKTDTQYF
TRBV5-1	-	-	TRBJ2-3	TGCGCCAGCGCCAATCTGGGGCGGCGGAGCACAGATACGCAGTATTTT	CASANLGRRSTDTQYF
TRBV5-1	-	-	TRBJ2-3	TGCGCCAGCAGCTTGGAGGAAGTGGGCACAGATACGCAGTATTTT	CASSLEEVGTDTQYF
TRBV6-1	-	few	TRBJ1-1	TGTGCCAGCGGGCCTTACACCGAAGCTTTCTTT	CASGPYTEAFF
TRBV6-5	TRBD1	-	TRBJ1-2	TGTGCCAGCAGTTTGCGTCGGGACAGGTTTTTTGGCTACACCTTC	CASSLRRDRFFGYTF
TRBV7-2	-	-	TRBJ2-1	TGTGCCAGCAGCCCAGAAGTCGTCGATGAGCAGTTCTTC	CASSPEVVDEQFF
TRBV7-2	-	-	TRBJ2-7	TGTGCCAGCAGCAACAGGGCTAGCTCCTACGAGCAGTACTTC	CASSNRASSYEQYF
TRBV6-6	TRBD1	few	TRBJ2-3	TGTGCCAGCAGCGGACAGGGACGAGGTTGGGGCACCGATACGCAGTATTTT	CASSGQGRGWGTDTQYF
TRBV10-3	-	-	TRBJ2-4	TGTGCCATCAGTGAGGGGCAAGCCAAAAACATTCAGTACTTC	CAISEGQAKNIQYF
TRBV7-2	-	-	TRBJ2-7	TGTGCCAGCAGCTTAGTTAGGAGGTCCTACGAGCAGTACTTC	CASSLVRRSYEQYF
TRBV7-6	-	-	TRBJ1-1	TGTGCCAGCAGCACTAAACAGGGATACATGAACACTGAAGCTTTCTTT	CASSTKQGYMNTEAFF
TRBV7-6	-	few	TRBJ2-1	TGTGCCAGCAGCTTAGCGATTGGTTTATGGGACCCTGACAATGAGCAGTTCTTC	CASSLAIGLWDPDNEQFF
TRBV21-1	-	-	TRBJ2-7	TGTGCCAGCAGCAAAGCAGGCGCGCCCTACGAGCAGTACTTC	CASSKAGAPYEQYF
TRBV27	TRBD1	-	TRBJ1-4	TGTGCCAGCAGTTTACGACAGGGGAGGCTCGGAAAACTGTTTTTT	CASSLRQGRLGKLFF
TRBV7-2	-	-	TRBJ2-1	TGTGCCAGCAGCTTAGTAGGTGGGGCAGGTCCCGCTAGTGAGCAGTTCTTC	CASSLVGGAGPASEQFF
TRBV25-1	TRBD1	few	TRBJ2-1	TGTGCCAGCAGTGACCTGGACAGGGGACCTTCCTACAATGAGCAGTTCTTC	CASSDLDRGPSYNEQFF
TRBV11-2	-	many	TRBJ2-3	TGTGCCAGCAGCTTAACGCAGTATTTT	CASSLTQYF
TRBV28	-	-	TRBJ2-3	TGTGCCAGCAGTGCCACAGGGTCAGATACGCAGTATTTT	CASSATGSDTQYF
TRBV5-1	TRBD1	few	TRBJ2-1	TGCGCCAGCAGTTCCTGGACAGGGGGAACTGATGAGCAGTTCTTC	CASSSWTGGTDEQFF
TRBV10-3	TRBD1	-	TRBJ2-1	TGTGCCATCACCGGGGACAGGGATGAGCAGTTCTTC	CAITGDRDEQFF
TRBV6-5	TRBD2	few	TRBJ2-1	TGTGCCAGCAGTTACCTAGCGGGGGGCCTTCACAATGAGCAGTTCTTC	CASSYLAGGLHNEQFF
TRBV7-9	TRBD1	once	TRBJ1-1	TGTGCCAGCGGCGAACAGGGGGCGAGCACTGAAGCTTTCTTT	CASGEQGASTEAFF
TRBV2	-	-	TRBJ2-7	TGTGCCAGCAGTTCACAGGGTATCTCCTACGAGCAGTACTTC	CASSSQGISYEQYF
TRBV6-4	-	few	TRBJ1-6	TGTGCCAGCAGTGAAGGGACGGGTCTTTCACCCCTCCACTTT	CASSEGTGLSPLHF
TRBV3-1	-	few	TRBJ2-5	TGTGCCAGCAGCCAACGTGCCGAGACCCAGTACTTC	CASSQRAETQYF
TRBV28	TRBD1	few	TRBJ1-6	TGTGCCAGCAGTTCAGCCGGACAGGGCTATTCACCCCTCCACTTT	CASSSAGQGYSPLHF
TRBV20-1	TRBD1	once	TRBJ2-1	TGCAGTGCTCGTACAGGGGGCGTCTACAATGAGCAGTTCTTC	CSARTGGVYNEQFF
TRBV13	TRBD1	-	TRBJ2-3	TGTGCCAGCAGCTTGGCCGGGACAGGGAGAGATACGCAGTATTTT	CASSLAGTGRDTQYF
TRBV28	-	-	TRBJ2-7	TGTGCCAGCAGTTTCGGCGGGGGCAGAACCTACGAGCAGTACTTC	CASSFGGGRTYEQYF
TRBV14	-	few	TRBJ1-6	TGTGCCAGCAGCCAAGACTTCTCACCCCTCCACTTT	CASSQDFSPLHF
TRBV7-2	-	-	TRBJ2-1	TGTGCCAGCAGCCCAGGGCCCACGGGGGAGCAGTTCTTC	CASSPGPTGEQFF
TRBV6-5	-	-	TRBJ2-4	TGTGCCAGCAGTTACCCGGGGACTCCTCAGGGTGAGCAGTACTTC	CASSYPGTPQGEQYF
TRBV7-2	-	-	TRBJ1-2	TGTGCCAGCAGCTTACAGGGAGGGATGAACTATGGCTACACCTTC	CASSLQGGMNYGYTF
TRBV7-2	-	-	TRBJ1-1	TGTGCCAGCAGCCGTATAGGGGACCTGAACACTGAAGCTTTCTTT	CASSRIGDLNTEAFF
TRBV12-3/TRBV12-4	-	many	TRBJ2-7	TGTGCCAGCAGAGGCCCGGGTTTAAACTACGAGCAGTACTTC	CASRGPGLNYEQYF